Listed below are T cell receptor beta chains from one sample, sequenced in a study of Graves' ophthalmopathy and Graves' hyperthyroidism. A single record per CDR3 protein comes from TCRdb applying MiXCR to the multiplex PCR reads. In the table there are just over 600,000 distinct CDR3 sequences, roughly 20% of which are singletons. Sequences were obtained from peripheral blood. The receptors shown here come from a woman between 18 and 29 years old with stable Graves' hyperthyroidism. Some clones in this sample may be carry-over from other donors' samples. Each CDR3 is given with its conserved first and last residue. The D gene is left open where the match is weak. Clone size is not always given. Where it is, it says once, few, many or a class for expanded clones.

clone_size,v_call,j_call,d_call,cdr3_aa,cdr3_nt
many,TRBV28,TRBJ1-6,-,CASKQGGSPLHF,TGTGCCAGCAAGCAGGGAGGTTCACCCCTCCACTTT
few,TRBV12-3/TRBV12-4,TRBJ1-2,-,CASSPVLGQHGYTF,TGTGCCAGCAGCCCCGTTCTAGGACAGCATGGCTACACCTTC
-,TRBV10-3,TRBJ2-2,TRBD2,CAIRGGLVGSGELFF,TGTGCCATCAGGGGGGGACTAGTAGGTTCCGGGGAGCTGTTTTTT
few,TRBV6-1,TRBJ2-5,-,CASSAGGGRSQETQYF,TGTGCCAGCAGTGCCGGAGGGGGCCGTTCGCAAGAGACCCAGTACTTC
many,TRBV7-3,TRBJ2-5,TRBD1,CASSSTGAETQYF,TGTGCCAGCAGCTCCACAGGGGCGGAGACCCAGTACTTC
many,TRBV19,TRBJ2-5,-,CASSILDGETQYF,TGTGCCAGTAGTATCCTAGACGGGGAGACCCAGTACTTC
-,TRBV6-1,TRBJ1-2,-,CASSDDVPAGYTF,TGTGCCAGCAGCGACGACGTTCCCGCTGGCTACACCTTC
-,TRBV28,TRBJ1-5,TRBD1,CASSVDRINQPQHF,TGTGCCAGCAGTGTGGACAGGATCAATCAGCCCCAGCATTTT
-,TRBV5-1,TRBJ2-5,-,CASSLGQRKETQHF,TGCGCCAGCAGCTTGGGACAGCGGAAAGAGACCCAGCACTTC
many,TRBV5-1,TRBJ2-7,-,CASGPINAYEQYF,TGCGCCAGCGGACCTATCAATGCCTACGAGCAGTACTTC
many,TRBV6-2/TRBV6-3,TRBJ1-1,-,CASSYSKLTGLTEAFF,TGTGCCAGCAGTTACTCGAAGTTAACCGGTTTAACTGAAGCTTTCTTT
-,TRBV2,TRBJ1-2,-,CASSDDPVDIGYTF,TGTGCCAGCAGTGACGATCCCGTCGACATTGGCTACACCTTC
-,TRBV27,TRBJ1-5,-,CASSSPGGSQPQHF,TGTGCCAGCAGTTCCCCGGGGGGCAGTCAGCCCCAGCATTTT
many,TRBV27,TRBJ2-7,TRBD2,CAAGGGASPEQYF,TGTGCCGCTGGCGGGGGGGCCAGCCCCGAGCAGTACTTC
many,TRBV19,TRBJ2-4,-,CASSMGMLVKNIQYF,TGTGCCAGTAGTATGGGGATGTTGGTCAAAAACATTCAGTACTTC
-,TRBV24-1,TRBJ2-2,-,CATEAQGEDYGELFF,TGTGCCACCGAGGCACAAGGGGAGGACTACGGGGAGCTGTTTTTT